This TCR beta chain was identified in a study of glioma-infiltrating T cells after dendritic cell vaccination. Using immunoSEQ multiplex PCR, the repertoire was profiled, and TCRdb retains in-frame clones only, with some absent. This sample has fewer than 85,000 clones; approximately 80% occur once, and the top ten carry approximately 2.1%. Looked up from germline, CDR1 is SGHRS and CDR2 is YFSETQ. V lost 0 bases to trimming and J lost 6 bases, with 9 bases between them. The CDR3 is 13 amino acids. Sequences were derived from blood, sampled before dendritic cell vaccination. This rearrangement joins TRBV5-1 to TRBJ1-2; TRBD1 is a possible D gene (6 bases). This receptor was obtained from a human donor with glioblastoma. In nucleotides, the CDR3 is TGCGCCAGCAGCTTGGACAGGGCTGATGGCTACACCTTC. It translates to CASSLDRADGYTF.